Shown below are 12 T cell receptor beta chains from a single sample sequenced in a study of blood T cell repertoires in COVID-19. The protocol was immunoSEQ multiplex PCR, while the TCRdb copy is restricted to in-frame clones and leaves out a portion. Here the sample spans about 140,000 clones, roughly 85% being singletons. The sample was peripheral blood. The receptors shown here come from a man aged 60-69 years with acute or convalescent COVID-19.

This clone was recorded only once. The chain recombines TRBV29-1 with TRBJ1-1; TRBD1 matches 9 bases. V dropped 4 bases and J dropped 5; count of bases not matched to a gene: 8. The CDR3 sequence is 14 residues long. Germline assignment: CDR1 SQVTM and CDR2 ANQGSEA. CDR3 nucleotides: TGCAGCGTTGGGGTGGGGACAGGGAAAACTGAAGCTTTCTTT. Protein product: CSVGVGTGKTEAFF.

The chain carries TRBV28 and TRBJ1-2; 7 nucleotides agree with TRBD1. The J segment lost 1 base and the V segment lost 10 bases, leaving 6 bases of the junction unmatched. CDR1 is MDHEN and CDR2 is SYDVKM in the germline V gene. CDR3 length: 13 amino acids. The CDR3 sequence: CATTGVINYGYTF. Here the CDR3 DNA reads TGTGCCACCACAGGGGTCATTAACTATGGCTACACCTTC.

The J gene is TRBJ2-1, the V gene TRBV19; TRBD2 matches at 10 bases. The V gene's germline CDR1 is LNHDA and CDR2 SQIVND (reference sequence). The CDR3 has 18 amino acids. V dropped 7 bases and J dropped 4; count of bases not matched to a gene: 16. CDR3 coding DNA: TGTGCCAGTAATATTGGGGCTGGGACTAGCGAGGCGTACAATGAGCAGTTCTTC. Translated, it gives CASNIGAGTSEAYNEQFF.

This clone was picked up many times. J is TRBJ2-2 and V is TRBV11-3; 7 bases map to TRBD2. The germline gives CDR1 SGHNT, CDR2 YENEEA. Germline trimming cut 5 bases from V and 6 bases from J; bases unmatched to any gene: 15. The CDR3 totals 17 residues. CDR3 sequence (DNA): TGTGCCAGCAGCCCCCCGGCGGCGGGAGTAAGCGCCGGGGAGCTGTTTTTT. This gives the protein CASSPPAAGVSAGELFF.

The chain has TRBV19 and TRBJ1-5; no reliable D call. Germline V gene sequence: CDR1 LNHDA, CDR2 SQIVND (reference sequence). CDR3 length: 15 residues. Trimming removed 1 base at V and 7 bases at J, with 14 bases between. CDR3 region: CASSIGEVGKQPQHF. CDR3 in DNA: TGTGCCAGTAGTATAGGGGAGGTAGGAAAACAGCCCCAGCATTTT.

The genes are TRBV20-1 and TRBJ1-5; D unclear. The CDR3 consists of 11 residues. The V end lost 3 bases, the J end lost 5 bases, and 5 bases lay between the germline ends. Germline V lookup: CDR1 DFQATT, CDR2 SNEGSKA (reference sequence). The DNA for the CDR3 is TGCAGTGCTAGTCGGGATCAGCCCCAGCATTTT. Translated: CSASRDQPQHF.

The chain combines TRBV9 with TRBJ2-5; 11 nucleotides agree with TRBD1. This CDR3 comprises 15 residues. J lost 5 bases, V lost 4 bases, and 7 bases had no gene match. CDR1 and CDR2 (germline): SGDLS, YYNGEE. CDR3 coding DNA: TGTGCCAGCAGCCCTCGGGACAGGGGGTTTGAGACCCAGTACTTC. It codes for CASSPRDRGFETQYF.

The CDR3 nucleotides are TGTGCCAGCAGCCTGACTAGCGGGAGGGCCCTCGGCGGGGAGCTGTTTTTT. Residues: CASSLTSGRALGGELFF. The chain is built from TRBV2 and TRBJ2-2; 14 nucleotides agree with TRBD2. Germline V lookup: CDR1 SNHLY, CDR2 FYNNEI. This CDR3 is built from 17 residues. J was trimmed by 7 bases and V by 6 bases; bases with no gene match: 10.

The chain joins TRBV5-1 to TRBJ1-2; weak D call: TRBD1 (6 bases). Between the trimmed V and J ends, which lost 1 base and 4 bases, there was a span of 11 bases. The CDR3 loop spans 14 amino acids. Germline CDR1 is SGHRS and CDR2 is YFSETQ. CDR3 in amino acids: CASSLTGNSYGYTF. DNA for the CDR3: TGCGCCAGCAGCTTGACAGGGAATTCCTATGGCTACACCTTC.

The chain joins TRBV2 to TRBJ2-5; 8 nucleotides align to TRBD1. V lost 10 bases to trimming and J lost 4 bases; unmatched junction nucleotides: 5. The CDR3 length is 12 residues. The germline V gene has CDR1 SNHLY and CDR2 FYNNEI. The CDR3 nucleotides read TGTGCCACCGGACAGGGTTTAGAGACCCAGTACTTC. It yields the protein CATGQGLETQYF. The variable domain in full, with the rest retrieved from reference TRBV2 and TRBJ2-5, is EPEVTQTPSHQVTQMGQEVILRCVPISNHLYFYWYRQILGQKVEFLVSFYNNEISEKSEIFDDQFSVERPDGSNFTLKIRSTKLEDSAMYFCATGQGLETQYFGPGTRLLVL.

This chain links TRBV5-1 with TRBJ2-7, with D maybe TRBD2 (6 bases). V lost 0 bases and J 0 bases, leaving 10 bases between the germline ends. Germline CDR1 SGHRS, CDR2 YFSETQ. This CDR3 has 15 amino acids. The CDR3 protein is CASSLALGGSYEQYF. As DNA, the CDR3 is TGCGCCAGCAGCTTGGCCCTCGGGGGCTCCTACGAGCAGTACTTC.

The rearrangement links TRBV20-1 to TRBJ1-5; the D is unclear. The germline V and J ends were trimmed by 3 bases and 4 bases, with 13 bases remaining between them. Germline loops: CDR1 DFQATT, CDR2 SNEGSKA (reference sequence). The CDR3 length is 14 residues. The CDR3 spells CSASTSAGNQPQHF. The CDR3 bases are TGCAGTGCTAGTACATCGGCGGGAAATCAGCCCCAGCATTTT.